Presented here are 25 T cell receptor beta chains from one specimen sequenced in a study of T cells expressing NK-cell markers. From its re-call of the 5' RACE reads, TCRdb lists each CDR3 protein once, without DNA. Recorded here are 400,000 to 500,000 distinct CDR3 sequences; the top ten clones represent 7.3%. Material for sequencing was blood T cells: a sorted CD56 or NKG2C T cell subset, CD4+ or CD8+ T cells, or bulk PBMC T cells (not recorded which). The origin of the receptors is a woman aged 18 to 69 in good health.

The chain uses TRBV2 and TRBJ1-5; there is no DNA to check the TCRdb D call of TRBD1. In germline, CDR1 is SNHLY, CDR2 FYNNEI. This CDR3 comprises 15 residues. The CDR3 loop is CASRTTGGGDQPQHF.

This chain uses TRBV12-3 or TRBV12-4 with TRBJ2-1; TCRdb reports TRBD1, a call that lacks DNA to check it against. The CDR3 totals 14 residues. The CDR3 loop reads CASSTGGKYNEQFF.

CDR3 amino acids: CASSLEAGLYNEQFF. V usage is TRBV5-5 and J usage is TRBJ2-1. The germline gives CDR1 SGHKS, CDR2 YYEKEE (reference sequence). The CDR3 runs 15 residues.

This chain uses TRBV20-1 with TRBJ2-7; TCRdb proposes TRBD1, but this gene call is untestable without DNA. This CDR3 contains 14 residues. Germline lookup yields CDR1 DFQATT and CDR2 SNEGSKA (reference sequence). CDR3 residues: CSARGGGTTYEQYF.

The chain employs TRBV7-3 and TRBJ2-2; TCRdb names TRBD2, which stays unverified in the absence of DNA. The CDR3 is 17 amino acids. Germline assignment: CDR1 SGHTA and CDR2 FQGTGA. This CDR3 reads CASSLSTRGGLTGELFF.

The rearrangement joins TRBV27 to TRBJ2-1; the D gene TCRdb calls, TRBD2, cannot be checked with no DNA. The CDR3 extends over 16 amino acids. Germline assignment: CDR1 MNHEY and CDR2 SMNVEV (reference sequence). The CDR3 reads CASSLTPSGLAWGQFF.

CDR3 in amino acids: CATSDLPGNSNQPQHF. This chain uses TRBV24-1 with TRBJ1-5. Germline V CDR1 and CDR2: KGHDR, SFDVKD. CDR3 length: 16 residues.

V is TRBV18 and J is TRBJ2-3; the TCRdb D gene call, TRBD2, has no DNA to confirm it. This CDR3 has 18 amino acids. Germline loops: CDR1 KGHSH, CDR2 LQKENI. The CDR3 here is CASSPIQPTAGATDTQYF.

This CDR3 reads CASSADTGDYGYTF. This chain uses TRBV5-1 with TRBJ1-2; there is no DNA to check the TCRdb D call of TRBD1. In germline, CDR1 is SGHRS, CDR2 YFSETQ. The CDR3 contains 14 residues.

The chain uses TRBV6-1 and TRBJ2-2; the TRBD1 assignment by TCRdb is unverifiable without DNA. This CDR3 comprises 16 residues. Per germline, CDR1 MNHNS and CDR2 SASEGT. The CDR3 protein is CASSTRGKTNTGELFF.

The genes are TRBV5-4 and TRBJ2-5; TCRdb proposes TRBD2, but this gene call is untestable without DNA. CDR1 and CDR2 (germline): SGHNT, YYREEE (reference sequence). The length of the CDR3 is 13 residues. This CDR3 is CASSQGPRGAQYF. The full variable domain, completed using reference TRBV5-4 and TRBJ2-5, is ETGVTQSPTHLIKTRGQQVTLRCSSQSGHNTVSWYQQALGQGPQFIFQYYREEENGRGNFPPRFSGLQFPNYSSELNVNALELDDSALYLCASSQGPRGAQYFGPGTRLLVL.

The chain is built from TRBV10-3 and TRBJ2-1; TCRdb indicates TRBD1, and absent DNA this call remains unverified. The CDR3 is 17 amino acids. Germline loops: CDR1 ENHRY, CDR2 SYGVKD. CDR3: CAISEWVRGQIDNEQFF.

The chain joins TRBV9 to TRBJ2-3; lacking DNA, the TRBD2 call made by TCRdb goes unchecked. Germline lookup yields CDR1 SGDLS and CDR2 YYNGEE. The CDR3 is made up of 16 amino acids. The CDR3 spells CASSERERGYTDTQYF.

The V and J genes are TRBV12-3 or TRBV12-4 and TRBJ2-5; the TRBD1 assignment by TCRdb is unverifiable without DNA. CDR3 size: 14 residues. The CDR3 protein is CASTPGTLRETQYF.

The J gene is TRBJ2-5, the V gene TRBV28; TCRdb indicates TRBD1, and absent DNA this call remains unverified. This CDR3 region has 14 residues. Looked up from germline, CDR1 is MDHEN and CDR2 is SYDVKM. The CDR3: CASLEDWTSETQYF.

The genes are TRBV6-1 and TRBJ2-4; the TCRdb call, TRBD2, lacks DNA for checking. The CDR3 has 13 amino acids. Per the germline V gene, CDR1 is MNHNS and CDR2 is SASEGT. The CDR3 is CASRGLAGIIQYF.

The chain recombines TRBV20-1 with TRBJ1-2; checking the TCRdb D call of TRBD1 is not possible without DNA. In germline, CDR1 is DFQATT, CDR2 SNEGSKA (reference sequence). This CDR3 region has 14 residues. CDR3 loop: CSAKTRDNHYGYTF.

V usage is TRBV20-1 and J usage is TRBJ2-4. Germline V lookup: CDR1 DFQATT, CDR2 SNEGSKA (reference sequence). CDR3 size: 12 residues. The chain's CDR3 is CSIKPTLNIQYF.

The chain recombines TRBV4-1 with TRBJ1-5. CDR3 length equals 16 residues. In germline, CDR1 is MGHRA, CDR2 YSYEKL. The CDR3 sequence is CASSHPFGGYGQPQHF.

The chain has TRBV10-3 and TRBJ2-3; TCRdb reports TRBD2, a call that lacks DNA to check it against. CDR3 size: 12 residues. Per germline, CDR1 ENHRY and CDR2 SYGVKD. CDR3 sequence: CAIGKEGDTQYF.

The rearrangement uses TRBV24-1 and TRBJ2-5; TCRdb proposes TRBD1, but this gene call is untestable without DNA. Germline CDR1 reads KGHDR; CDR2 reads SFDVKD. This CDR3 region has 15 residues. The chain's CDR3 is CATSDGRGRQETQYF.

The chain joins TRBV6-4 to TRBJ2-3; the D call of TRBD2 rests on TCRdb alone, since no DNA is present to check it. CDR1 and CDR2 from the germline V gene are MRHNA and SNTAGT. The CDR3 contains 15 residues. CDR3 loop: CASSETAGAADTQYF.

Here the CDR3 reads CASSWGTGDNSPLHF. J is TRBJ1-6 and V is TRBV11-1; the TCRdb call, TRBD1, lacks DNA for checking. CDR3 length: 15 residues. CDR1 and CDR2 from the germline V gene are SGHAT and FQDESV (reference sequence). Full variable domain (remainder filled in from reference TRBV11-1 and TRBJ1-6): EAEVAQSPRYKITEKSQAVAFWCDPISGHATLYWYRQILGQGPELLVQFQDESVVDDSQLPKDRFSAERLKGVDSTLKIQPAELGDSAMYLCASSWGTGDNSPLHFGNGTRLTVT.

V is TRBV12-3 or TRBV12-4 and J is TRBJ2-7. CDR3 length equals 12 residues. This chain's CDR3 is CASRKGSYEQYF.

The chain couples TRBV7-9 to TRBJ2-2; TCRdb proposes TRBD1, but this gene call is untestable without DNA. The CDR3 sequence is 14 residues long. The germline V gene has CDR1 SEHNR and CDR2 FQNEAQ (reference sequence). The CDR3 here is CASTPQKVAGELFF.